This T cell receptor beta chain was documented in a study of identical twins. MiXCR was run by TCRdb on the 5' RACE reads, yielding one entry per CDR3 protein. Here the sample spans 400,000 to 550,000 distinct CDR3 sequences, roughly 24% being singletons. The table lists this clonotype with a few counts. V was shortened by 3 bases and J by 9 bases, with 10 bases between the two germline ends. The CDR3 runs to 12 residues. Germline assignment: CDR1 SGHRS and CDR2 YFSETQ. This same sample was also part of a study on T cells expressing NK-cell markers.

The TCR was taken from a woman aged 18-29 years in good health. Sequencing was performed on CD4+ T cells sorted from blood. This rearrangement joins TRBV5-1 to TRBJ1-5; D remains ambiguous. The CDR3 protein is CASSYDVGPQHF. For the CDR3, the DNA is TGCGCCAGCAGCTACGACGTGGGGCCCCAGCATTTT.